The T cell receptor beta chain described here comes from a study of Graves' ophthalmopathy and Graves' hyperthyroidism. Points from the study as a whole: As the model predicted ophthalmopathy progression, it achieved a sensitivity of 70% to 71% and a specificity of about 72%.

As the template, RNA transcripts were used to amplify TCR beta CDR3 regions. The library came from an HTBI-primed first-round RT-PCR and a second-round multiplex PCR. TCRdb ran MiXCR on the multiplex PCR reads and lists one entry per CDR3 protein. Here the sample spans about 370,000 distinct CDR3 sequences, 15% to 20% being singletons. The V gene's germline CDR1 is MNHNS and CDR2 SASEGT. The CDR3 contains 14 residues. Trimming stripped 7 bases from V and 3 bases from J, with 16 bases between. In regard to this clonotype: Its antigen remains unidentified.

The V and J genes are TRBV6-1 and TRBJ2-7; possibly TRBD1 for D (6 bases). Sequenced input: peripheral blood. The receptor was derived from an adult woman with stable Graves' hyperthyroidism. The CDR3 loop is CASKMNRANYEQYF. For the CDR3, the DNA is TGTGCCAGCAAGATGAACAGGGCAAACTACGAGCAGTACTTC.